This entry describes one T cell receptor beta chain. Antigen: not known. The V gene end was trimmed by 5 bases and the J gene end by 7 bases; junction bases not matched to a gene: 10. The germline gives CDR1 SGHTA, CDR2 FQGNSA. This CDR3 contains 15 residues. The data derive from a study of T cell clonotyping in hematopoietic cell transplantation. Study at large: Recipients' pretransplant samples followed cytoreduction. Study-wide points: After transplant, recipient diversity fell while pathologically expanded clonotypes grew through day 180. Higher Inverse Simpson Index values in graft donor and pretransplant recipient predicted broader posttransplant TCR diversity. Few recipient clonotypes overlapped donors; over 95% were de novo at given depth.

TCRdb's copy holds only in-frame clones and misses some; the assay was immunoSEQ multiplex PCR. The sample lists 7,000 or so clones, about 91% occurring once. Stated time point: recipient sample about 28 days before transplant, after cytoreduction. Sequencing used peripheral blood mononuclear cells, obtained before stem cell transplant. The sequence derives from a man younger than 40 with acute myeloid leukemia. Some clones in this sample may be carry-over from other donors' samples. The V and J genes are TRBV7-2 and TRBJ2-7; 11 nucleotides match TRBD2. CDR3 in amino acids: CASSLLRLAGGEQYF. CDR3 coding DNA: TGTGCCAGCAGCCTACTCCGGCTAGCGGGAGGTGAGCAGTACTTC.